These T cell receptor beta chains were read from a single sample in a study of blood T cell repertoires in COVID-19. The protocol was immunoSEQ multiplex PCR, while the TCRdb copy is restricted to in-frame clones and leaves out a portion. In the table there are 300,000 to 500,000 clones, around 89% of which are singletons. Sequenced: PBMCs or T cells enriched from blood (not recorded which). Receptors originate from a woman aged 30 to 39 with acute COVID-19. Each CDR3 is given with its conserved first and last residue. The D gene is left open where the match is weak. Clone size is shown for a subset of rows, as once, few, many or a class of expanded clone.

V	J	length	D	size	CDR3	DNA
TRBV7-3	TRBJ2-2	14	.	.	CASSLTLGGGELFF	TGTGCCAGCAGCTTAACGTTAGGGGGCGGGGAGCTGTTTTTT
TRBV12-5	TRBJ2-1	11	.	.	CASGLVYEQFF	TGTGCTAGTGGTCTAGTTTATGAGCAGTTCTTC
TRBV5-5	TRBJ1-2	12	.	few	CASSPVLYGYTF	TGTGCCAGCAGCCCCGTCCTCTATGGCTACACCTTC
TRBV29-1	TRBJ1-2	11	TRBD1	.	CSVNTGAGYTF	TGCAGCGTAAACACAGGGGCTGGCTACACCTTC
TRBV11-2	TRBJ2-3	17	.	.	CASSFPRSRISTDTQYF	TGTGCCAGCAGCTTCCCCCGCTCGCGGATTAGCACAGATACGCAGTATTTT
TRBV11-2	TRBJ1-2	16	.	.	CASSLAGGKGSNGYTF	TGTGCCAGCAGCTTAGCGGGGGGTAAGGGATCCAATGGCTACACCTTC
TRBV7-9	TRBJ2-7	15	.	.	CASSLWAGGSDEQYF	TGTGCCAGCAGCTTATGGGCAGGGGGGAGTGACGAGCAGTACTTC
TRBV6-5	TRBJ1-4	15	.	.	CASSYSGRSNEKLFF	TGTGCCAGCAGTTACTCTGGCAGGTCTAATGAAAAACTGTTTTTT
TRBV20-1	TRBJ2-7	12	.	.	CSASSDGTLQYF	TGCAGTGCTAGTAGTGACGGGACTCTACAGTACTTC
TRBV10-3	TRBJ2-1	15	.	.	CAISEPSRGYNEQFF	TGTGCCATCAGTGAGCCGTCTCGGGGTTACAATGAGCAGTTCTTC
TRBV5-5	TRBJ1-5	14	TRBD1	once	CASSLGQGPQPQHF	TGTGCCAGCAGCCTGGGACAGGGGCCTCAGCCCCAGCATTTT
TRBV19	TRBJ2-2	11	.	.	CASSILGELFF	TGTGCCAGTAGTATTCTCGGGGAGCTGTTTTTT
TRBV14	TRBJ1-5	14	.	.	CASMGIKPNQPQHF	TGTGCCAGCATGGGCATCAAACCCAATCAGCCCCAGCATTTT
TRBV23-1	TRBJ1-2	13	.	.	CASSHSGIYGYTF	TGCGCCAGCAGTCACTCGGGTATCTATGGCTACACCTTC
TRBV5-1	TRBJ2-7	15	.	.	CASSPRFGVDYEQYF	TGCGCCAGCAGCCCGCGGTTTGGAGTGGACTACGAGCAGTACTTC
TRBV5-4	TRBJ1-2	14	.	.	CASSQLQGRYGYTF	TGTGCCAGCAGCCAGCTACAGGGAAGGTATGGCTACACCTTC
TRBV10-3	TRBJ2-3	15	TRBD1	.	CAISEFDRGTDTQYF	TGTGCCATCAGTGAGTTTGACAGGGGTACAGATACGCAGTATTTT
TRBV3-1/TRBV3-2	TRBJ2-7	20	TRBD1	.	CASSQDVSQGASIIGYEQYF	TGTGCCAGCAGCCAAGATGTGTCTCAGGGGGCATCGATCATCGGCTACGAGCAGTACTTC
TRBV15	TRBJ2-7	12	.	.	CATSRVGDEQYF	TGTGCCACCAGCAGGGTAGGGGACGAGCAGTACTTC
TRBV7-9	TRBJ2-5	13	.	.	CASSLGQKETQYF	TGTGCCAGCAGCTTGGGACAAAAAGAGACCCAGTACTTC
TRBV21-1	TRBJ1-3	16	.	.	CASSTFTGTSGNTIYF	TGTGCCAGCAGCACCTTTACAGGGACCTCTGGAAACACCATATATTTT
TRBV7-9	TRBJ1-4	15	.	.	CASSLGRAGVGKLFF	TGTGCCAGCAGCTTAGGACGGGCAGGGGTGGGAAAACTGTTTTTT
TRBV29-1	TRBJ2-7	10	.	.	CSVVGAEQYF	TGCAGCGTTGTGGGGGCCGAGCAGTACTTC